The sequence of this TCR beta chain was determined in a study of human T cells and chemical hapten exposure (dated by TCRdb to the early 2020s). For the wider study: For sensitization, 2% DPC in acetone was applied to a 2 cm by 2 cm area of upper inner arm skin. Blood samples were taken from patients before sensitization (week 0) and at 2, 6 and about 24 weeks after DPC sensitization. Throughout the study period of approximately 23 weeks, patients also received therapeutic DPC doses to the scalp every week. This study followed changes in the peripheral blood TCR repertoire in vivo during primary and secondary sensitization of alopecia patients to the hapten diphenylcyclopropenone (DPC). The patient cohort, mostly female, included alopecia areata with under or over 50% scalp involvement, alopecia totalis and alopecia universalis. Libraries were pooled for sequencing, and variation in per-sample TCR yields was attributed mainly to small differences in library volumes within the pool. For TCR sequencing, blood came from twenty-nine alopecia patients at anywhere from one to four time points (pre-sensitization, 2, 6 and 24 weeks). Patch testing on the upper back used Finn chambers containing 0.01% DPC, with scoring done after 6 days according to International Contact Dermatitis Research Group standards. What the authors observed across the whole study: The number of PT1 expanded TCRs positively correlated with patch test score, significant at thresholds 8, 16 and 32 but not 4. Repeated subsampling changed both the strength of the expansion versus patch-test correlation and the threshold at which the correlation became significant. Significantly more large CDR3 similarity clusters were formed by expanded TCRs than by pre-sensitization or healthy control sets, consistent with antigen-driven responses. Because all patients had alopecia, a presumed autoimmune disease, the immune response of the patients might differ from that of healthy individuals. The number of TCRs above 1 in 1000 frequency did not change with DPC sensitization; there was no evidence of global repertoire structure alterations.

From a lookup of the germline V gene, CDR1 and CDR2 are SGHDT and YYEEEE. V loses 6 bases, J loses 0 bases, and the germline ends lie 10 bases apart. From the cysteine up to the phenylalanine, the CDR3 has a length of 13 residues. Of the read, only the CDR3 DNA is kept; its 39 bases are in frame from base 1. The library was built by means of RACE. Sequencer: NextSeq 500. During library preparation, unique molecular identifiers were attached to individual cDNA molecules so that TCRs could be counted in a quantitative, reproducible way. For every blood RNA sample, sequencing covered both the TCR alpha and TCR beta chains. Regarding the original processing steps: Samples had a median of 95,638 TCRs, with a range from about 23,224 to 750,000. V, J and CDR3 annotation of the TCR reads was performed with the Decombinator software suite. For PS versus PT1 abundance plots, all samples were subsampled to the same number of TCRs (28,000). TCRs were defined as expanded if absent before sensitization and observed at least eight times at the 2-week time point. Starting from the raw public reads, TCRdb applied fastp trimming at Q25, assembled clones with MiXCR and retained in-frame beta chains. Identical CDR3 protein sequences are pooled into one entry, listed with their most common genes and DNA. The authors' filters were not applied to this entry. The sample includes around 380,000 distinct CDR3 sequences, with more than 4.5% observed a single time. The top ten hold 2% to 2.5% of the sample.

Taken with the paper, the label for time point translates to: patch test 1, 2 weeks after DPC sensitization. The treatment or condition label on this specimen signifies: therapeutic diphenylcyclopropenone sensitization with weekly scalp DPC. Blood at each patch-test visit was drawn before the patch test was applied. Patients were considered eligible if aged 18 to 70, diagnosed with alopecia and deemed suitable for DPC therapy, and patients were excluded if pregnant. Total RNA was extracted from unfractionated whole blood that had been collected in Tempus Blood RNA tubes. Many counts were recorded for this clonotype. Its specific antigen is unknown. No base quality values were provided; no much bigger clone lies one nucleotide off.

Rearrangement joined TRBV5-6 to TRBJ2-7, and TRBD1 may be the D gene, going by 6 matching bases. This TCR derives from a woman between 50 and 59 years old with alopecia areata. Some clones in this sample may be carry-over from other donors' samples. The input for sequencing was whole blood, taken in connection with sensitization to the hapten diphenylcyclopropenone (DPC). The DNA sequence is given as TGTGCCAGCAAGAGGACAGACTCCTACGAGCAGTACTTC. It codes for CASKRTDSYEQYF. Supplemented by the reference TRBV5-6 and TRBJ2-7 proteins around the CDR3, the complete variable domain is DAGVTQSPTHLIKTRGQQVTLRCSPKSGHDTVSWYQQALGQGPQFIFQYYEEEERQRGNFPDRFSGHQFPNYSSELNVNALLLGDSALYLCASKRTDSYEQYFGPGTRLTVT.